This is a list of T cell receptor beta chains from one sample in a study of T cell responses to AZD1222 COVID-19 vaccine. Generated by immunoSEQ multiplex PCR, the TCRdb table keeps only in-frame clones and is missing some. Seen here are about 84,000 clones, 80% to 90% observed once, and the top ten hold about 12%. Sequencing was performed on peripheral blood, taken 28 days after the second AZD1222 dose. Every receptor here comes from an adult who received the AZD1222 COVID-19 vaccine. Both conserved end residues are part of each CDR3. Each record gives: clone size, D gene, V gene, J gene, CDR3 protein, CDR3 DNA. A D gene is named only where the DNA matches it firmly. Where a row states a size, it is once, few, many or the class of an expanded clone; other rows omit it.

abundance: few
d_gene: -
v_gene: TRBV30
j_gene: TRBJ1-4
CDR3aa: CAWTPSGAPNEKLFF
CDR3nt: TGTGCCTGGACGCCTTCAGGGGCTCCTAATGAAAAACTGTTTTTT

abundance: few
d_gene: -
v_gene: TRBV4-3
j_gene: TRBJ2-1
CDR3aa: CASSQDPGSIREQFF
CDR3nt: TGCGCCAGCAGCCAAGATCCGGGGAGTATCAGGGAGCAGTTCTTC

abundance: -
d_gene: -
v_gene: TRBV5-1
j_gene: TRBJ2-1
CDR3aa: CASSLDGPYNEQFF
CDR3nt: TGCGCCAGCAGCTTGGACGGGCCCTACAATGAGCAGTTCTTC

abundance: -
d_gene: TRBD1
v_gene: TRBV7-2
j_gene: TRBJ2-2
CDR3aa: CASSLALLAAGQGGGELFF
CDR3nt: TGTGCCAGCAGCTTAGCCCTCCTGGCCGCGGGACAGGGCGGCGGGGAGCTGTTTTTT

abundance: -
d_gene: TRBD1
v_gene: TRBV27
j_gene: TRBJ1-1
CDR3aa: CASSLQGARTEAFF
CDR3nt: TGTGCCAGCAGTTTACAGGGGGCGCGTACTGAAGCTTTCTTT

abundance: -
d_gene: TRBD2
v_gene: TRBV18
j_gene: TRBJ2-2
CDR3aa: CASSLDPPSGVTGELFF
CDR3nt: TGTGCCAGCTCACTCGACCCGCCTAGCGGGGTCACCGGGGAGCTGTTTTTT

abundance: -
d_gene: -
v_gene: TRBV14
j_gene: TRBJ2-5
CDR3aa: CASSQGAWETQYF
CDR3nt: TGTGCCAGCAGCCAGGGGGCATGGGAGACCCAGTACTTC

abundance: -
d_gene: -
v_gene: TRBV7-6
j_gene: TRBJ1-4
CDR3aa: CASRRGPNEKLFF
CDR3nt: TGTGCCAGCAGGCGTGGGCCTAATGAAAAACTGTTTTTT

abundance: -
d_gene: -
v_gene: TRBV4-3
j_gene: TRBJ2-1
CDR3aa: CASSQGVGRAHNEQFF
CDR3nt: TGCGCCAGCAGCCAAGGGGTGGGCAGGGCCCACAATGAGCAGTTCTTC

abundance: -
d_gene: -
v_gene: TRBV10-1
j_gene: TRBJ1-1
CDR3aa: CASSPSGGYTEAFF
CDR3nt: TGCGCCAGCAGCCCGTCGGGCGGGTACACTGAAGCTTTCTTT

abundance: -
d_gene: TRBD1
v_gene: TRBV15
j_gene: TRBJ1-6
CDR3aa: CATSSTGARSPLHF
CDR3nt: TGTGCCACCAGCTCCACAGGGGCCCGTTCACCCCTCCACTTT

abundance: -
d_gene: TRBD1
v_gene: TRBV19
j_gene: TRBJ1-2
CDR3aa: CASSSQGAAGYGYTF
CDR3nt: TGTGCCAGTAGTTCTCAGGGGGCGGCTGGCTATGGCTACACCTTC

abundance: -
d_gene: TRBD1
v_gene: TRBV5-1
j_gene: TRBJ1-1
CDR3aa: CASSTQGAQVNTEAFF
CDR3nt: TGCGCCAGCAGCACACAGGGGGCTCAGGTGAACACTGAAGCTTTCTTT

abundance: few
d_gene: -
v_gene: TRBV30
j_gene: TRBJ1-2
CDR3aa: CAWSDPPSARGYTF
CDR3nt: TGTGCCTGGAGTGACCCCCCTTCGGCCCGGGGCTACACCTTC

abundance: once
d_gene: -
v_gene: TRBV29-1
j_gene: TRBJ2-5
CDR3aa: CSVDQGQETQYF
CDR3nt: TGCAGCGTGGACCAGGGCCAAGAGACCCAGTACTTC

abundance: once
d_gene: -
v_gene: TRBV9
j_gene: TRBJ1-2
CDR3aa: CASSDPGLAGGYTF
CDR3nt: TGTGCCAGCAGCGATCCGGGCCTAGCGGGGGGCTACACCTTC

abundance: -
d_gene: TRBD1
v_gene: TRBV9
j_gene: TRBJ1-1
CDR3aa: CASSAGQDGTEAFF
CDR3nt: TGTGCCAGCAGCGCGGGACAGGATGGCACTGAAGCTTTCTTT